The clone carrying this T cell receptor beta chain has a handful of counts. This entry is derived from a study of somatic mutations in cytotoxic T cells in rheumatoid arthritis. Some clones are missing from TCRdb's copy, which holds only in-frame ones; the method was immunoSEQ multiplex PCR. Altogether under 9,000 clones are present, approximately 90% being singletons, with the ten largest covering 26%. The CDR3 runs to 14 residues. Trimming at V came to 0 bases and at J to 7 bases, leaving 3 bases not matched to a gene. Germline V lookup: CDR1 MNHEY, CDR2 SVGAGI. The genes are TRBV6-5 and TRBJ2-7, with TRBD2 matching 10 bases. This receptor was taken from a woman in her 70s with rheumatoid arthritis. The sample comprised CD8+ T cells sorted from blood. The CDR3, as DNA: TGTGCCAGCAGTTACTCCAGCGGGAGGGATGAGCAGTACTTC. Amino acids: CASSYSSGRDEQYF.